This TCR beta chain originates from a study of blood T cell repertoires in COVID-19. The assay was immunoSEQ multiplex PCR, and TCRdb's table has in-frame clones only and misses some. The sample lists approximately 88,000 clones, 78% occurring once. Deletions cut 8 bases from V and 0 bases from J, with 17 bases between. Germline assignment: CDR1 SNHLY and CDR2 FYNNEI. This CDR3 spans 16 amino acids. The gene calls are TRBV2 and TRBJ1-5, with D tentatively TRBD1 (6 bases). The receptor was isolated from a man aged 65 to 79 with COVID-19, enrolled during active disease. Input material: peripheral blood. CDR3 sequence reads: CASGGQPQYSNQPQHF. CDR3 DNA: TGTGCCAGCGGTGGACAGCCCCAATATAGCAATCAGCCCCAGCATTTT.